This T cell receptor (beta chain) was recovered during a study of T cell responses to AZD1222 COVID-19 vaccine. About this clone itself: The antigen remains unidentified.

Trimming cost V 5 bases and J 8 bases; bases outside gene matches: 11. This CDR3 has 16 amino acids. Germline CDR1 is MNHEY and CDR2 is SMNVEV (reference sequence). Findings of the study overall: Only a handful of AZD1222 recipients, roughly six in all, had baseline seropositivity. Donors skewed white British and female; clonal diversity was possibly underestimated. Increases in Spike-specific TCR breadth and depth were seen after two AZD1222 doses. Distributed over spike, vaccine-associated CD4 TCRs predominated at 160-218 and 743-854.

The protocol was immunoSEQ multiplex PCR, while the TCRdb copy is restricted to in-frame clones and leaves out a portion. Counted here are approximately 140,000 clones, 91% occurring once; the ten biggest clones make up approximately 1.5%. This clonotype was sampled from an adult in good health. The genes are TRBV27 and TRBJ1-4; 10 nucleotides match TRBD1. The specimen comprised peripheral blood, sampled on day 0 of AZD1222 vaccination. The CDR3 DNA is TGTGCCAGCAGTCCGGGACAGGGGCCCTTGGGGGAAAAACTGTTTTTT. This translates into CASSPGQGPLGEKLFF.